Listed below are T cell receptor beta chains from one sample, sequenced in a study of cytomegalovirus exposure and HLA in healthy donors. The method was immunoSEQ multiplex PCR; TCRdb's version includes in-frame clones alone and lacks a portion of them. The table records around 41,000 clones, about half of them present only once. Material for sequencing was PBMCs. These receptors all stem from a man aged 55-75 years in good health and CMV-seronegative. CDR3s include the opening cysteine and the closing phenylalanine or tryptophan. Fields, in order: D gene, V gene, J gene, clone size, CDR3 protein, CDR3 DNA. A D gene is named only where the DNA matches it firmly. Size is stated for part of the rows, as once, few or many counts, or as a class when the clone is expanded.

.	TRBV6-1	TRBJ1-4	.	CASSDPATNEKLFF	TGTGCCAGCAGTGATCCTGCAACTAATGAAAAACTGTTTTTT
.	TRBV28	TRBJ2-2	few	CASTVNILDSTGELFF	TGTGCCAGCACCGTTAATATTCTAGACAGCACCGGGGAGCTGTTTTTT
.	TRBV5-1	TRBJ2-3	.	CASSAEGLTDTQYF	TGCGCCAGCAGCGCCGAGGGTCTCACAGATACGCAGTATTTT
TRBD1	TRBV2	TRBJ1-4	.	CASRATGEEKLFF	TGTGCCAGCAGGGCCACAGGGGAGGAAAAACTGTTTTTT
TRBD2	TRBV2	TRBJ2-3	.	CASSPRAGGPDTQYF	TGTGCCAGCAGTCCTCGCGCGGGAGGTCCAGATACGCAGTATTTT
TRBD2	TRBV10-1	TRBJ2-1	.	CASRAGGPGDEQFF	TGCGCCAGCAGGGCGGGAGGGCCAGGCGATGAGCAGTTCTTC
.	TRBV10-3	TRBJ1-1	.	CAISESALNTEAFF	TGTGCCATCAGTGAGTCCGCGTTGAACACTGAAGCTTTCTTT
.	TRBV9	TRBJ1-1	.	CASSRGQNTEAFF	TGTGCCAGCAGCCGAGGACAGAACACTGAAGCTTTCTTT
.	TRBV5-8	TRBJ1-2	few	CASSFTGFYGYTF	TGTGCCAGCAGCTTCACGGGGTTCTATGGCTACACCTTC
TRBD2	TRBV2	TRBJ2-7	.	CASSEGGTSGKQYF	TGTGCCAGCAGTGAAGGGGGGACTAGCGGAAAGCAGTACTTC
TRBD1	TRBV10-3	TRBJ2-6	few	CAISESAGQGFRNVLTF	TGTGCCATCAGTGAGTCGGCGGGACAGGGGTTTCGCAACGTCCTGACTTTC
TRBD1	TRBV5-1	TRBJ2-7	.	CASSLYRGKDEQYF	TGCGCCAGCAGCTTATACAGGGGAAAAGACGAGCAGTACTTC
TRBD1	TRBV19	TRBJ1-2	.	CASSPTGANYGYTF	TGTGCCAGTAGTCCGACAGGGGCTAACTATGGCTACACCTTC
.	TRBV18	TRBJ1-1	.	CASSPASGVDTEAFF	TGTGCCAGCTCACCAGCTTCGGGGGTCGACACTGAAGCTTTCTTT
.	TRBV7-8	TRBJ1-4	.	CASSRGWGEEKLFF	TGTGCCAGCAGCCGAGGGTGGGGGGAGGAAAAACTGTTTTTT
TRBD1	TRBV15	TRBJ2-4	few	CATSFGQGSHIQYF	TGTGCCACCAGCTTCGGACAGGGAAGTCACATTCAGTACTTC
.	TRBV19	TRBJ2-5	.	CASSIMTAKETQYF	TGTGCCAGTAGTATCATGACAGCTAAAGAGACCCAGTACTTC
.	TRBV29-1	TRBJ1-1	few	CSVRMNTEAFF	TGCAGCGTGCGGATGAACACTGAAGCTTTCTTT
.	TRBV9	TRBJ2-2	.	CASSWGGGGPGELFF	TGTGCCAGCAGCTGGGGAGGGGGGGGACCCGGGGAGCTGTTTTTT
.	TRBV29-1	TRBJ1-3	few	CSVDGLSGNTIYF	TGCAGCGTTGATGGGCTCTCTGGAAACACCATATATTTT
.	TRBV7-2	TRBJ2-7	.	CASSRDSAGQYF	TGTGCCAGCAGCCGTGACTCCGCCGGGCAGTACTTC
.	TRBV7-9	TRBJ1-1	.	CASSLEGESEAFF	TGTGCCAGCAGCTTAGAGGGGGAGAGTGAAGCTTTCTTT
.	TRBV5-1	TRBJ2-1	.	CASSLGRGNEQFF	TGCGCCAGCAGCTTGGGCAGGGGCAATGAGCAGTTCTTC
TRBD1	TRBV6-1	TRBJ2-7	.	CASREAGDRGFEQYF	TGTGCCAGCAGGGAAGCCGGGGACAGGGGGTTCGAGCAGTACTTC
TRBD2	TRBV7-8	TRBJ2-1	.	CASSLGSGLELNEQFF	TGTGCCAGCAGCTTAGGGTCGGGACTAGAGCTCAATGAGCAGTTCTTC
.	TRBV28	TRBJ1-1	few	CAFGGRNTEAFF	TGTGCCTTCGGGGGGAGGAACACTGAAGCTTTCTTT
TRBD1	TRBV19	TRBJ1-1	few	CASSIMTGAEAFF	TGTGCCAGTAGTATAATGACAGGGGCTGAAGCTTTCTTT
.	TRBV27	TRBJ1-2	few	CASRPGPLGYGYTF	TGTGCCAGCAGACCAGGGCCCCTAGGCTATGGCTACACCTTC
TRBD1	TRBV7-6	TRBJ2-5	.	CASSLSGQGSQETQYF	TGTGCCAGCAGCTTGTCCGGACAGGGGTCGCAAGAGACCCAGTACTTC
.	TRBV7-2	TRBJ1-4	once	CASSLNRLNEKLFF	TGTGCCAGCAGTTTAAACAGGCTGAATGAAAAACTGTTTTTT
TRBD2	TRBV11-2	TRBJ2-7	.	CASSLEAGRGYEQYF	TGTGCCAGCAGCTTAGAGGCAGGGAGGGGCTACGAGCAGTACTTC
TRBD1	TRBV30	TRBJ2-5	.	CAWSRLGQGVETQYF	TGTGCCTGGAGCCGATTGGGACAGGGGGTCGAGACCCAGTACTTC
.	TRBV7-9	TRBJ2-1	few	CASSLGGDEQFF	TGTGCCAGCAGCTTAGGGGGGGATGAGCAGTTCTTC
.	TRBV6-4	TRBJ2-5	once	CASSKRGGGQETQYF	TGTGCCAGCTCGAAACGGGGAGGAGGCCAAGAGACCCAGTACTTC
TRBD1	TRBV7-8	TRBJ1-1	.	CASSFPVGTGSAEAFF	TGTGCCAGCAGCTTCCCCGTTGGGACAGGGAGTGCTGAAGCTTTCTTT
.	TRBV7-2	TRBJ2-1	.	CASSLGGTYNEQFF	TGTGCCAGCAGCTTGGGCGGGACCTACAATGAGCAGTTCTTC
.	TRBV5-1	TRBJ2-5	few	CASSSELGAQETQYF	TGCGCCAGCAGTTCTGAGCTAGGGGCCCAAGAGACCCAGTACTTC
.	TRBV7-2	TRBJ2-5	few	CASSLGLPTQETQYF	TGTGCCAGCAGCTTAGGACTACCGACCCAAGAGACCCAGTACTTC
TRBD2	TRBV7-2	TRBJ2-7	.	CASSLGLAGVNEQYF	TGTGCCAGCAGCCTAGGACTAGCGGGAGTCAACGAGCAGTACTTC
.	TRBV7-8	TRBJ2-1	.	CASSLTRTYNEQFF	TGTGCCAGCAGCTTAACCCGTACTTACAATGAGCAGTTCTTC
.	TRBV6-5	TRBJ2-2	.	CASEHTGSAGELFF	TGTGCCAGCGAACATACAGGGTCCGCCGGGGAGCTGTTTTTT
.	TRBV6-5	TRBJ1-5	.	CASSSPTSNQPQHF	TGTGCCAGCAGCAGTCCAACGAGCAATCAGCCCCAGCATTTT
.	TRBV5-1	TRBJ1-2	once	CASSQQGGVGYTF	TGCGCCAGCAGTCAACAGGGAGGGGTTGGCTACACCTTC
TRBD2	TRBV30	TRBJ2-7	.	CASSGLAGSYEQYF	TGTGCCTCCTCTGGACTAGCGGGTTCCTACGAGCAGTACTTC
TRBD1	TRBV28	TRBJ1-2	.	CASSFRGTGAHYGYTF	TGTGCCAGCAGTTTTCGCGGGACAGGGGCGCACTATGGCTACACCTTC
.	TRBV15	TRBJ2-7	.	CATSRDLGQVYEQYF	TGTGCCACCAGCAGAGATTTGGGGCAGGTGTACGAGCAGTACTTC
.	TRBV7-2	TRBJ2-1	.	CASSLAGDGEQFF	TGTGCCAGCAGCTTAGCAGGAGATGGTGAGCAGTTCTTC
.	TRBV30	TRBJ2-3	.	CAWGGPGDTQYF	TGTGCCTGGGGAGGGCCTGGAGATACGCAGTATTTT
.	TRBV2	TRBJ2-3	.	CASSGGVGTQYF	TGTGCCAGCAGTGGGGGGGTGGGTACGCAGTATTTT
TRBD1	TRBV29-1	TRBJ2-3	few	CSAAARQGAYTDTQYF	TGCAGCGCTGCGGCCCGACAGGGGGCTTACACAGATACGCAGTATTTT
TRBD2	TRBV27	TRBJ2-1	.	CASSLRVAGNSLSSYNEQFF	TGTGCCAGCAGTTTAAGAGTAGCGGGGAATTCCTTGAGCTCCTACAATGAGCAGTTCTTC
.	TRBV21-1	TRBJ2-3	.	CASSKGQASTDTQYF	TGTGCCAGCAGCAAGGGACAGGCCTCCACAGATACGCAGTATTTT
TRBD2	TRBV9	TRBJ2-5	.	CASSVSGLAEETQYF	TGTGCCAGCAGCGTAAGTGGACTAGCAGAAGAGACCCAGTACTTC
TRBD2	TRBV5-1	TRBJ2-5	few	CASSQPVRRLAGGRETQYF	TGCGCCAGCAGTCAACCGGTCCGCAGACTAGCGGGAGGGCGAGAGACCCAGTACTTC